This T cell receptor (beta chain) is drawn from a study of neurological immune-mediated disorders. General study points: The most TCR clonal expansion was seen in HTLV-1-associated myelopathy, and the least was seen in multiple sclerosis, which fell below healthy controls. Subjects shared no identical expanded-clone CDR3 amino acid sequences, suggesting private TCR-beta repertoires in all groups.

This clonotype occurred a few times. Its antigen remains unknown. Unsorted libraries were generated from 2 million PBMCs. These cells had been stored in RNAlater at -80 C. The team produced cDNA through 5'RACE using 10-nucleotide random UMIs. TCRdb fed the 5' RACE reads into MiXCR, producing one record per CDR3 protein. The sample holds about 20,000 distinct CDR3 sequences; roughly 29% are singletons and the top ten take 30% to 35%. The sample was PBMCs. This TCR was recovered from a man aged 50 to 60 with HTLV-1-associated myelopathy (HAM/TSP).

CDR3: CASSSRLAPDTQYF. The CDR3 nucleotides are TGTGCCAGCAGTTCCAGACTAGCTCCAGATACGCAGTATTTT. The chain carries TRBV27 and TRBJ2-3; 7 bases line up with TRBD2. The CDR3 spans 14 residues. The J segment lost 4 bases and the V segment lost 4 bases, leaving 5 bases of the junction unmatched. Germline CDR1 MNHEY, CDR2 SMNVEV (reference sequence).